These T cell receptor beta chains were read from a single sample in a study of blood T cell repertoires in COVID-19. TCRdb's copy holds only in-frame clones and misses some; the assay was immunoSEQ multiplex PCR. The data contain approximately 130,000 clones, roughly four fifths of them singletons. The sequenced sample was peripheral blood. The origin of the receptors is a human donor in a cohort sampled during active COVID-19. Each CDR3 is given with its conserved first and last residue. A D gene is named only where the DNA matches it firmly. Size is stated for part of the rows, as once, few or many counts, or as a class when the clone is expanded.

clone_size	v_call	j_call	d_call	cdr3_nt	cdr3_aa
-	TRBV23-1	TRBJ1-4	-	TGCGCCAGCAGTCCTACCCTCGACGGGAAGAAAGAAAAACTGTTTTTT	CASSPTLDGKKEKLFF
-	TRBV18	TRBJ2-7	TRBD1	TGTGCCAGCTCACCAGGGACAGGACCCTCCTACGAGCAGTACTTC	CASSPGTGPSYEQYF
few	TRBV19	TRBJ1-2	-	TGTGCCAGTAGTATATACGGGGATGGCTACACCTTC	CASSIYGDGYTF
-	TRBV7-9	TRBJ1-4	TRBD1	TGTGCCAGCAGCTCAAACAGGGGAAGCACTAATGAAAAACTGTTTTTT	CASSSNRGSTNEKLFF
-	TRBV5-1	TRBJ2-2	TRBD1	TGCGCCAGCAGCTCGATATCGCAGGGGGCCGGCACCGGGGAGCTGTTTTTT	CASSSISQGAGTGELFF
-	TRBV3-1/TRBV3-2	TRBJ1-4	TRBD1	TGTGCCAGCAGCCGCTCACCCGGGACAGGGGGTGAAAAACTGTTTTTT	CASSRSPGTGGEKLFF
few	TRBV5-1	TRBJ2-7	TRBD1	TGCGCCAGCAGGGGACAGGGAGTTATCTACGAGCAGTACTTC	CASRGQGVIYEQYF
-	TRBV7-9	TRBJ2-5	-	TGTGCCAGCAGCCCGGGGGAGACCCAGTACTTC	CASSPGETQYF
-	TRBV6-6	TRBJ2-7	-	TGTGCCAGCACCGGTTCAGGGTTTTACGAGCAGTACTTC	CASTGSGFYEQYF
-	TRBV3-1/TRBV3-2	TRBJ2-1	-	TGTGCCAGCAGCCCAGGGAACTACAATGAGCAGTTCTTC	CASSPGNYNEQFF
few	TRBV28	TRBJ1-5	-	TGTGCCAGCAGTTTAGTTAGATTTAATCAGCCCCAGCATTTT	CASSLVRFNQPQHF
-	TRBV4-1	TRBJ2-6	-	TGCGCCAGCAGCCAAGACAGCTCTGGGGCCAACGTCCTGACTTTC	CASSQDSSGANVLTF
-	TRBV5-1	TRBJ2-7	-	TGCGCCAGCAGTCTGACAGGTCGCGAGCAGTACTTC	CASSLTGREQYF
-	TRBV2	TRBJ2-3	TRBD1	TGTGCCAGCAGCCTACGGACAGGGACAGATACGCAGTATTTT	CASSLRTGTDTQYF
many	TRBV5-6	TRBJ1-1	-	TGTGCCAGCAGCTTGGCTCTCGCTGAAGCTTTCTTT	CASSLALAEAFF
once	TRBV7-7	TRBJ2-6	-	TGTGCCAGCAGCTTAGCGTTAGGAGGGGAAGTGGCTGGGGCCAACGTCCTGACTTTC	CASSLALGGEVAGANVLTF
-	TRBV7-8	TRBJ2-7	TRBD1	TGTGCCAGCAGCTTAGTAAGGACAGGGAAGGAGCAGTACTTC	CASSLVRTGKEQYF
-	TRBV7-6	TRBJ2-1	-	TGTGCCAGCAGCCAGGGGGGCCCGAGCTCCTACAATGAGCAGTTCTTC	CASSQGGPSSYNEQFF
once	TRBV10-1	TRBJ2-7	-	TGCGCCAGCAGCGACGGGTTGGCCTTTCCAACATCTAAATCCTACGAGCAGTACTTC	CASSDGLAFPTSKSYEQYF
-	TRBV7-2	TRBJ2-7	-	TGTGCCAGCAGCTCCTCGGACAGCTACGAGCAGTACTTC	CASSSSDSYEQYF